What follows are 15 T cell receptor beta chains derived from one specimen sequenced in a study of vaccination and CD4 T cells after COVID-19. As to treatment: roughly 10-day PBMC culture with coronavirus spike peptide pools or control peptides (ViraFEST assay). These receptors lack a known antigen. Oncomine TCR Beta short-read sequencing was applied to DNA from cultured CD4+ T cells. TCRdb re-analysed the PCR reads in MiXCR, keeping a single row per CDR3 protein. The sample lists around 19,000 distinct CDR3 sequences; approximately 40% were seen once. This specimen consisted of CD4+ T cells from blood, cultured in vitro, obtained after SARS-CoV-2 vaccination. The receptors shown here come from a human donor who had recovered from COVID-19.

This clonotype has just one count. The chain recombines TRBV7-9 with TRBJ2-1, with 10 bases aligning to TRBD2. The CDR3 contains 16 residues. J gave up 7 bases and V 5 bases, and 11 bases lay outside the gene matches. The V gene's germline CDR1 is SEHNR and CDR2 FQNEAQ (reference sequence). CDR3 coding DNA: TGTGCCAGCAGCATAGGGAGGAGTAGCGGGAGGAATGAGCAGTTCTTC. Its translation is CASSIGRSSGRNEQFF.

CDR3 region: CASSPTAKSENTEAFF. The DNA for the CDR3 is TGTGCCAGCAGCCCCACGGCAAAATCAGAGAACACTGAAGCTTTCTTT. This sequence joins TRBV9 and TRBJ1-1; D remains ambiguous. The V gene's germline CDR1 is SGDLS and CDR2 YYNGEE. There are 16 residues in the CDR3. Trimming took 4 bases from V and 1 from J, leaving 17 bases between them.

The rearrangement joins TRBV20-1 to TRBJ2-3, with 8 bases that match TRBD2. The CDR3 runs 14 residues. The ends lost 6 bases at V and 1 base at J; junction bases unmatched: 6. Germline V CDR1 and CDR2: DFQATT, SNEGSKA (reference sequence). The CDR3 is CSALSGRGTDTQYF. CDR3 bases: TGCAGTGCCCTGAGCGGGAGAGGCACAGATACGCAGTATTTT.

In this sample, this clonotype turned up a few times. V and J are TRBV20-1 and TRBJ2-7; 15 nucleotides agree with TRBD2. From germline, CDR1 is DFQATT and CDR2 SNEGSKA (reference sequence). The CDR3 totals 17 residues. With V trimmed by 1 base and J by 3 bases, 7 bases remained unmatched. As DNA, the CDR3 is TGCAGTGCTAGAGGCTTCGGGACTAGCGGGAGGAACTACGAGCAGTACTTC. It yields the protein CSARGFGTSGRNYEQYF.

The J gene is TRBJ2-1, the V gene TRBV20-1, with D perhaps assigned TRBD1 or TRBD2 (7 bases each). This CDR3 contains 17 residues. The V gene's germline CDR1 is DFQATT and CDR2 SNEGSKA (reference sequence). V was clipped by 4 bases and J by 0 bases, with 19 bases between them. The CDR3 sequence: CSANLQGGKNSYNEQFF. The CDR3 DNA sequence: TGCAGTGCTAACCTCCAGGGGGGGAAAAACTCCTACAATGAGCAGTTCTTC.

The chain uses TRBV6-2 or TRBV6-3 and TRBJ2-1, with 12 bases matching TRBD2. V shed 0 bases and J 8 bases; nucleotides not matched to a gene: 8. The CDR3 sequence is 17 residues long. Germline assignment: CDR1 MNHEY and CDR2 SVGEGT. Here the CDR3 DNA reads TGTGCCAGCAGTTACTCGATGAGCCTAGCGGGAGGGGATGAGCAGTTCTTC. Encoded protein: CASSYSMSLAGGDEQFF.

The chain combines TRBV28 with TRBJ1-2; 9 positions match TRBD1. The CDR3 length is 15 residues. With V trimmed by 4 bases and J by 3 bases, 6 bases remained unmatched. Germline CDR1 and CDR2: MDHEN and SYDVKM. The CDR3 protein is CASSSLTGGDYGYTF. The CDR3 region has the DNA TGTGCCAGCAGTTCCCTGACAGGGGGGGACTATGGCTACACCTTC.

The chain links TRBV11-3 to TRBJ2-1; TRBD2 agrees at 11 bases. The CDR3 loop spans 15 amino acids. The J segment lost 6 bases and the V segment lost 2 bases, leaving 3 bases of the junction unmatched. Germline V lookup: CDR1 SGHNT, CDR2 YENEEA. The CDR3 sequence: CASSLLAGGPNEQFF. In DNA, the CDR3 is TGTGCCAGCAGCTTATTAGCGGGAGGGCCCAATGAGCAGTTCTTC.

The chain carries TRBV18 and TRBJ1-2, with 7 bases identical to TRBD1. V shed 2 bases and J 8 bases; nucleotides not matched to a gene: 5. Germline lookup yields CDR1 KGHSH and CDR2 LQKENI. The CDR3 is made up of 13 amino acids. The CDR3 DNA reads TGTGCCAGCTCACCAAGACAGGGCGGCGGCTACACCTTC. Translating it yields CASSPRQGGGYTF.

This clonotype was recorded once. This sequence joins TRBV7-9 and TRBJ2-1, with D unresolved. V lost 2 bases and J lost 5, with 7 bases in between. In germline, CDR1 is SEHNR, CDR2 FQNEAQ (reference sequence). The CDR3 extends over 13 amino acids. DNA of the CDR3: TGTGCCAGCAGCTTACCTGGGGACAATGAGCAGTTCTTC. Amino acid sequence: CASSLPGDNEQFF.

This clonotype showed up just a few times. The chain combines TRBV6-1 with TRBJ1-2, with unresolved D. Germline V gene sequence: CDR1 MNHNS, CDR2 SASEGT. This CDR3 contains 15 residues. V shed 1 base and J shed 5 bases, with 14 bases lying between them. CDR3 amino acids: CASSEERGPFYGYTF. In DNA form, the CDR3 reads TGTGCCAGCAGTGAAGAGAGAGGGCCCTTTTATGGCTACACCTTC.

V is TRBV7-9 and J is TRBJ2-3; 11 bases match TRBD2. This CDR3 has 17 amino acids. Per the germline V gene, CDR1 is SEHNR and CDR2 is FQNEAQ (reference sequence). The V segment lost 4 bases and the J segment 2 bases; nucleotides outside the gene matches: 8. DNA for the CDR3: TGTGCCAGCAGCTCACTAGCGGGAGTAGTTGACACAGATACGCAGTATTTT. It specifies CASSSLAGVVDTDTQYF.

The chain combines TRBV2 with TRBJ1-5; D uncertain. The V gene's germline CDR1 is SNHLY and CDR2 FYNNEI. V lost 3 bases, J lost 3 bases, and 12 bases lay in between. This CDR3 spans 15 amino acids. The DNA of the CDR3 is TGTGCCAGCAGTGACCCTCGGGCTCTCAATCAGCCCCAGCATTTT. Residues: CASSDPRALNQPQHF.

V is TRBV7-2 and J is TRBJ2-3, with D possibly TRBD2 on 6 matching bases. Trimming removed 5 bases at V and 3 bases at J, with 18 bases between. The CDR3 is made up of 16 amino acids. CDR1 SGHTA and CDR2 FQGNSA come from the germline V gene. For the CDR3, the DNA is TGTGCCAGCAGCCGGGGTTGGGGGGACTCTACAGATACGCAGTATTTT. Translating it yields CASSRGWGDSTDTQYF.

The V gene is TRBV20-1, the J gene TRBJ2-1; unclear D gene. Trimming cost V 4 bases and J 6 bases, with 16 bases left between them. CDR3 length: 14 amino acids. Germline CDR1 DFQATT, CDR2 SNEGSKA (reference sequence). The DNA of the CDR3 is TGCAGTGCTACTGGTGATGGAATCTCCAATGAGCAGTTCTTC. Its translation: CSATGDGISNEQFF.